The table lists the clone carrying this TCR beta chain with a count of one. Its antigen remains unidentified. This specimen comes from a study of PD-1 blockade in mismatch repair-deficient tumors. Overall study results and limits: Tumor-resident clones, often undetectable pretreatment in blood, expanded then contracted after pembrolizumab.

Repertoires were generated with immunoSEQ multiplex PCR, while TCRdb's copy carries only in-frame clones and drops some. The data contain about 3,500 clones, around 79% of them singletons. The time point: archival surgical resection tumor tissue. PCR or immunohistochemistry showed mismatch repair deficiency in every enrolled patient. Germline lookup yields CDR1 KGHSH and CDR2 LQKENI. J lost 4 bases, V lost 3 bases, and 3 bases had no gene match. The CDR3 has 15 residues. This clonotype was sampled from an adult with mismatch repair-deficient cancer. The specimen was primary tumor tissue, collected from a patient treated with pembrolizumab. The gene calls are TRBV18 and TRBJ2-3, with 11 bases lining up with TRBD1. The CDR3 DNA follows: TGTGCCAGCTCACCCCGGACAGGGGGCCCAGATACGCAGTATTTT. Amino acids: CASSPRTGGPDTQYF.